These 29 T cell receptor beta chains were sequenced from one sample in a study of T cells in localized non-small cell lung cancer (dated by TCRdb to between 2020 and 2021). Libraries were prepared through the immunoSEQ multiplex PCR assay. TCRdb took this table from immuneACCESS and kept in-frame rearrangements with V and J called. Such tables lack part of the clones; where checked against another copy, unresolved V genes explain under half of the gap, and the rest is unexplained. The sample profile shows about 39,000 clones; 70% to 80% of them were found once. Jointly, the top ten make up less than 45% of the sample. Sequences were derived from PBMCs, sampled before any cancer treatment. The receptors derive from a woman aged 35-75 years with stage II squamous cell lung carcinoma.

This rearrangement joins TRBV4-1 to TRBJ1-2, with TRBD1 matching 9 bases. The CDR3 extends over 15 amino acids. The V and J ends lost 0 bases and 4 bases, in that order; junction bases with no gene match: 3. The germline V gene encodes CDR1 MGHRA and CDR2 YSYEKL. CDR3 bases: TGCGCCAGCAGCCAAGAAGCGACAGGGGGCTATGGCTACACCTTC. This translates into CASSQEATGGYGYTF.

This chain uses TRBV19 with TRBJ2-5, with TRBD1 identical over 11 bases. Germline V CDR1 and CDR2: LNHDA, SQIVND (reference sequence). The junction had 7 bases not matched to a gene; V was cut back by 3 bases and J by 4 bases. This CDR3 is built from 16 residues. CDR3 DNA sequence: TGTGCCAGTAGTATGCGAGGACAGGGGGCCGGAGAGACCCAGTACTTC. It yields the protein CASSMRGQGAGETQYF. The variable domain in full, completed from reference TRBV19 and TRBJ2-5, reads DGGITQSPKYLFRKEGQNVTLSCEQNLNHDAMYWYRQDPGQGLRLIYYSQIVNDFQKGDIAEGYSVSREKKESFPLTVTSAQKNPTAFYLCASSMRGQGAGETQYFGPGTRLLVL.

The V and J genes are TRBV5-1 and TRBJ2-5; the match to TRBD2 covers 12 bases. Germline V gene lookup returns CDR1 SGHRS and CDR2 YFSETQ. The CDR3 is 15 amino acids. The J segment lost 5 bases and the V segment lost 4 bases, leaving 6 bases of the junction unmatched. In DNA, the CDR3 is TGCGCCAGCAGCCCGAGGACTAGCGGGGTGGAGACCCAGTACTTC. Protein product: CASSPRTSGVETQYF.

The chain uses TRBV2 and TRBJ2-2; perhaps TRBD1 as D (6 bases). V shed 6 bases and J shed 5 bases, with 7 bases lying between them. The CDR3 loop spans 12 amino acids. Germline-derived CDR1 and CDR2 are SNHLY and FYNNEI. The DNA for the CDR3 is TGTGCCAGCAGGACAGGAACCGGGGAGCTGTTTTTT. Its protein is CASRTGTGELFF.

This chain joins TRBV6-5 and TRBJ1-2; possible D gene TRBD1, 6 bases. Trimming took 6 bases from V and 9 from J, leaving 17 bases between them. The CDR3 extends over 13 amino acids. Per the germline V gene, CDR1 is MNHEY and CDR2 is SVGAGI. The CDR3 spells CASSLRGGRSYTF. CDR3 coding DNA: TGTGCCAGCAGCCTTCGTGGGGGCAGGAGCTACACCTTC.

The chain uses TRBV5-1 and TRBJ1-1, with 8 bases lining up with TRBD1. The CDR3 extends over 16 amino acids. V lost 3 bases to trimming and J lost 0 bases; unmatched junction nucleotides: 7. Germline CDR1 SGHRS, CDR2 YFSETQ. CDR3 DNA: TGCGCCAGCAGCTCCGGACAGGGAGAATTGAACACTGAAGCTTTCTTT. It is translated as CASSSGQGELNTEAFF.

V gene TRBV18 combines with J gene TRBJ2-1; D remains ambiguous. The V end lost 5 bases, the J end lost 4 bases, and 9 bases lay between the germline ends. The CDR3 has 13 amino acids. The V gene's germline CDR1 is KGHSH and CDR2 LQKENI. The CDR3 reads CASSSGPYNEQFF. The CDR3 nucleotides are TGTGCCAGCTCATCAGGACCTTACAATGAGCAGTTCTTC.

This chain uses TRBV13 with TRBJ2-5, with 8 positions matching TRBD1. This CDR3 has 16 amino acids. The junction had 6 bases not matched to a gene; V was cut back by 2 bases and J by 1 base. The germline gives CDR1 PRHDT, CDR2 FYEKMQ (reference sequence). Here the CDR3 DNA reads TGTGCCAGCAGCTTAACGACAGGGGTTCCCCAAGAGACCCAGTACTTC. This codes for CASSLTTGVPQETQYF.

This clone was detected a few times. The chain links TRBV9 to TRBJ2-5, with D tentatively TRBD1 (5 bases). The CDR3 extends over 15 amino acids. The V end was cut by 4 bases, the J end by 4 bases, with 17 bases between. The germline gives CDR1 SGDLS, CDR2 YYNGEE. This CDR3 is CASSPRQSPGETQYF. The CDR3 region has the DNA TGTGCCAGCAGCCCAAGACAGTCCCCGGGAGAGACCCAGTACTTC.

The count of this clone is one. This chain connects TRBV7-2 to TRBJ2-5; no clear D. V lost 1 base and J lost 4, with 10 bases in between. The CDR3 is 14 amino acids. Per the germline V gene, CDR1 is SGHTA and CDR2 is FQGNSA. In DNA form, the CDR3 reads TGTGCCAGCAGCTTAGACGTCAGGTCAGAGACCCAGTACTTC. This encodes CASSLDVRSETQYF.

CDR3 nucleotide sequence: TGTGCCAGCAGCCGGGCGGCAGGGGCTAGGAATGGCTACACCTTC. Translation gives CASSRAAGARNGYTF. V gene TRBV5-6 combines with J gene TRBJ1-2, with D possibly being TRBD1 (6 bases). The ends were cut back, 4 bases at V and 6 bases at J, with 19 bases in the middle. Looked up from germline, CDR1 is SGHDT and CDR2 is YYEEEE. The CDR3 loop spans 15 amino acids. Drawing the rest from reference TRBV5-6 and TRBJ1-2, the complete variable domain is DAGVTQSPTHLIKTRGQQVTLRCSPKSGHDTVSWYQQALGQGPQFIFQYYEEEERQRGNFPDRFSGHQFPNYSSELNVNALLLGDSALYLCASSRAAGARNGYTFGSGTRLTVV.

This clone has just one count. The rearrangement uses TRBV19 and TRBJ2-2; the match to TRBD1 covers 8 bases. This CDR3 has 16 residues. CDR1 is LNHDA, CDR2 SQIVND, per germline (reference sequence). The J segment lost 5 bases and the V segment lost 6 bases, leaving 11 bases of the junction unmatched. Written as DNA, the CDR3 is TGTGCCAGTAGCCCCGACAGGACAGGGCAGACCGGGGAGCTGTTTTTT. It translates to CASSPDRTGQTGELFF.

This chain joins TRBV10-3 and TRBJ1-3, with D unresolved. The V gene's germline CDR1 is ENHRY and CDR2 SYGVKD. Trimming took off 3 bases at V and 2 bases at J, with 8 bases between the two ends. The CDR3 runs 14 residues. This CDR3 reads CAISEFQAGNTIYF. The CDR3 DNA sequence: TGTGCCATCAGTGAATTCCAGGCTGGAAACACCATATATTTT.

The V call is TRBV19, the J call TRBJ1-1; 10 nucleotides match TRBD1. The CDR3 consists of 12 residues. V lost 7 bases to trimming and J lost 10 bases; unmatched junction nucleotides: 6. Per the germline V gene, CDR1 is LNHDA and CDR2 is SQIVND (reference sequence). Written as DNA, the CDR3 is TGTGCCAGTACCCTCGACAGGGGGCCAGCTTTCTTT. It is translated as CASTLDRGPAFF.

The chain links TRBV7-2 to TRBJ1-6; 7 bases map to TRBD1. V shed 5 bases and J 7 bases; nucleotides not matched to a gene: 8. There are 15 residues in the CDR3. Germline values: CDR1 SGHTA, CDR2 FQGNSA. The CDR3 spells CASSAQGEGNSPLHF. The CDR3 coding sequence is TGTGCCAGCAGCGCGCAGGGGGAGGGGAATTCACCCCTCCACTTT.

This clone was observed a handful of times. This chain links TRBV4-1 with TRBJ1-3; possibly TRBD1 for D (5 bases). Germline CDR1 MGHRA, CDR2 YSYEKL. The CDR3 consists of 15 residues. V was cut by 0 bases and J by 2 bases, with 8 bases left in between. In DNA form, the CDR3 reads TGCGCCAGCAGCCAAGAATGGGGCCCTGGAAACACCATATATTTT. The encoded protein is CASSQEWGPGNTIYF.

This clone was seen only a few times. This sequence joins TRBV6-5 and TRBJ1-3; no definite D call. V shed 7 bases and J shed 3 bases, with 4 bases lying between them. The CDR3 has 11 amino acids. Per germline, CDR1 MNHEY and CDR2 SVGAGI. The chain's CDR3 is CASNYGNTIYF. The CDR3 DNA reads as TGTGCCAGCAATTATGGAAACACCATATATTTT.

The rearrangement links TRBV10-2 to TRBJ2-7, with 8 bases lining up with TRBD2. The CDR3 is 15 amino acids. Germline lookup yields CDR1 WSHSY and CDR2 SAAADI. The ends lost 8 bases at V and 2 bases at J; junction bases unmatched: 11. The chain's CDR3 is CASGPGAGGTYEQYV. CDR3 DNA: TGCGCCAGCGGCCCTGGGGCGGGGGGTACCTACGAGCAGTACGTC.

The chain recombines TRBV5-3 with TRBJ2-1, with D possibly TRBD2 on 6 matching bases. TRBV5-3 is designated an ORF whose function remains uncertain. This CDR3 is 16 amino acids long. V was shortened by 2 bases and J by 4 bases, with 16 bases between the two germline ends. CDR3: CARSFRGTPGYNEQFF. The CDR3 region has the DNA TGTGCCAGAAGCTTTCGGGGGACTCCTGGGTACAATGAGCAGTTCTTC.

This clone has a single count. The chain carries TRBV5-4 and TRBJ2-2; TRBD2 is a possible D gene (5 bases). The germline V and J ends were trimmed by 0 bases and 5 bases, with 5 bases remaining between them. The CDR3 runs 13 residues. Germline CDR1 reads SGHNT; CDR2 reads YYREEE (reference sequence). This CDR3 reads CASSLERTGELFF. As DNA, the CDR3 is TGTGCCAGCAGCTTGGAGCGGACCGGGGAGCTGTTTTTT.

This rearrangement joins TRBV6-6 to TRBJ1-4, with 8 bases fitting TRBD1. The CDR3 is 16 amino acids. Germline loops: CDR1 MNHNY, CDR2 SVGAGI (reference sequence). Losses at the gene ends were 6 bases for V and 0 bases for J; bases not matched to a gene: 6. Here the CDR3 reads CASSQGQVPTNEKLFF. CDR3 bases: TGTGCCAGCAGCCAGGGACAGGTTCCAACTAATGAAAAACTGTTTTTT.

This chain links TRBV4-2 with TRBJ2-1, with a possible D match to TRBD2 (5 bases). Trimming removed 1 base from V and 9 bases from J, with 19 bases in between. Per the germline V gene, CDR1 is LGHNA and CDR2 is YNFKEQ. This CDR3 spans 16 amino acids. The CDR3 loop is CASSQAGLRGITEQFF. CDR3 bases: TGTGCCAGCAGCCAAGCTGGACTCAGAGGGATTACTGAGCAGTTCTTC.

This clone was detected only a few times. The chain uses TRBV28 and TRBJ1-5, with 9 bases lining up with TRBD1. V shed 6 bases, J shed 7 bases, and the junction held 13 bases outside the gene matches. The CDR3 consists of 16 residues. Germline CDR1 is MDHEN and CDR2 is SYDVKM. The CDR3 sequence is CASSPSGTGLKQPQHF. DNA for the CDR3: TGTGCCAGCAGCCCCAGTGGGACAGGGTTAAAGCAGCCCCAGCATTTT.

The rearrangement links TRBV12-5 to TRBJ1-5; TRBD1 matches at 7 bases. CDR3 length equals 12 residues. Germline CDR1 is LGHNT and CDR2 is FRNRAP. Germline trimming cut 9 bases from V and 2 bases from J; bases unmatched to any gene: 1. The CDR3 DNA is TGTGCTAGCGGACAGGGCAATCAGCCCCAGCATTTT. Amino acids: CASGQGNQPQHF.

The V and J genes are TRBV4-3 and TRBJ2-1; D perhaps matches TRBD2 (6 bases). The CDR3 is 16 amino acids. Per germline, CDR1 LGHNA and CDR2 YSLEER. Trimming took 0 bases from V and 4 from J, leaving 13 bases between them. CDR3 loop: CASSQDSLGLYNEQFF. The CDR3, as DNA: TGCGCCAGCAGCCAAGATAGCCTGGGACTGTACAATGAGCAGTTCTTC.

The chain carries TRBV6-1 and TRBJ2-1, with D possibly TRBD2 on 5 matching bases. The CDR3 is made up of 12 amino acids. Looked up from germline, CDR1 is MNHNS and CDR2 is SASEGT. V was pared by 1 base and J by 14 bases, with 12 bases between. CDR3 bases: TGTGCCAGCAGTGAAGTAGGACTCTTGGAGTTCTTC. It is translated as CASSEVGLLEFF.

Note on this clone: At one boundary the junction diverges from the germline segment, which might be a read error. The CDR3 reads CASSLASGNQETQYF. The CDR3 DNA reads TGTGCTAGCAGCTTAGCTTCGGGGAATCAAGAGACCCAGTACTTC. V and J are TRBV7-7 and TRBJ2-5; D possibly corresponds to TRBD2 (5 bases). The CDR3 totals 15 residues. Germline assignment: CDR1 SSHAT and CDR2 FNYEAQ (reference sequence).

The chain carries TRBV2 and TRBJ1-2, with unresolved D. Trimming cost V 9 bases and J 0 bases, with 23 bases left between them. The CDR3 is 17 amino acids. Germline CDR1 SNHLY, CDR2 FYNNEI. CDR3 in amino acids: CARTSEGLDVTNYGYTF. CDR3 nucleotide sequence: TGTGCCAGAACGTCCGAGGGCCTTGACGTAACTAACTATGGCTACACCTTC.

As to this clone: This sample includes further DNA sequences coding for the same CDR3. The CDR3 DNA follows: TGTGCCAGCAGCCACCCGGGCTCCTACGAGCAGTACTTC. It translates to CASSHPGSYEQYF. The V and J genes are TRBV27 and TRBJ2-7; no clear D gene. Deletions cut 6 bases from V and 0 bases from J, with 9 bases between. This CDR3 spans 13 amino acids. CDR1 and CDR2 (germline): MNHEY, SMNVEV (reference sequence).